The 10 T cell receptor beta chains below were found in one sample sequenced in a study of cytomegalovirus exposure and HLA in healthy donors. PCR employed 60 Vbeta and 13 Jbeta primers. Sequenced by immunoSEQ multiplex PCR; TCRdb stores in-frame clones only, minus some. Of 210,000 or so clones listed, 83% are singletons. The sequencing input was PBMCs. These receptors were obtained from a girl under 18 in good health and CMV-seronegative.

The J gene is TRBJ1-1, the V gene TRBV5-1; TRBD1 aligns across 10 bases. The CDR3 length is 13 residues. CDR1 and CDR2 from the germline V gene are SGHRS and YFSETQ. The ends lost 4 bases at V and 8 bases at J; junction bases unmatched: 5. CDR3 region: CASSTQTGGEAFF. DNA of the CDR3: TGCGCCAGCAGCACCCAGACAGGGGGCGAAGCTTTCTTT.

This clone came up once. CDR3 sequence reads: CASSLYRDNPGANVLTF. CDR3 bases: TGTGCCAGCAGCTTATACAGGGATAATCCTGGGGCCAACGTCCTGACTTTC. The chain has TRBV5-6 and TRBJ2-6; the D gene is possibly TRBD1 (6 bases). V lost 2 bases and J 2 bases, leaving 14 bases between the germline ends. Germline V lookup: CDR1 SGHDT, CDR2 YYEEEE. The CDR3 length is 17 residues.

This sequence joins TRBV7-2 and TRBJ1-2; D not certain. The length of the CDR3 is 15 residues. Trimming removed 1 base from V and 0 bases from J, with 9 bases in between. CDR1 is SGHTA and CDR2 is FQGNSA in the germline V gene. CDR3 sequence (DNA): TGTGCCAGCAGCTTAGGGGCAGGTCCTAACTATGGCTACACCTTC. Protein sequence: CASSLGAGPNYGYTF.

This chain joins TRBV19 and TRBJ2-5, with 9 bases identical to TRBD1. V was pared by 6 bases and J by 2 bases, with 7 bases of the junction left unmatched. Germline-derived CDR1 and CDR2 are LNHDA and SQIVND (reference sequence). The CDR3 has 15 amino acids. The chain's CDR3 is CASRPVTGGQETQYF. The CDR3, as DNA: TGTGCCAGTAGGCCGGTGACAGGGGGGCAAGAGACCCAGTACTTC. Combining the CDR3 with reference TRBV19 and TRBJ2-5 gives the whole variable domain DGGITQSPKYLFRKEGQNVTLSCEQNLNHDAMYWYRQDPGQGLRLIYYSQIVNDFQKGDIAEGYSVSREKKESFPLTVTSAQKNPTAFYLCASRPVTGGQETQYFGPGTRLLVL.

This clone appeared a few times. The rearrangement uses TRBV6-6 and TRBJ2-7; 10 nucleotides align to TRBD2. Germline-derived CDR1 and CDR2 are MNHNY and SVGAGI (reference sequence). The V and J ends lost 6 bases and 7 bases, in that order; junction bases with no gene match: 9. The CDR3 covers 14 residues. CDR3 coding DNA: TGTGCCAGCAGGCGAAGCGGGAGGGCCGAAGAGCAGTACTTC. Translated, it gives CASRRSGRAEEQYF.

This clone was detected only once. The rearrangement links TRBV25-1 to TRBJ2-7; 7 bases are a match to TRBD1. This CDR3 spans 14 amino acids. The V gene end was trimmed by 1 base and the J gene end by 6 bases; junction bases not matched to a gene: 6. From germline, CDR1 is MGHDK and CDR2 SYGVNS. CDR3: CASSEWAAGGEQYF. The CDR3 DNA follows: TGTGCCAGCAGTGAATGGGCGGCAGGGGGCGAGCAGTACTTC.

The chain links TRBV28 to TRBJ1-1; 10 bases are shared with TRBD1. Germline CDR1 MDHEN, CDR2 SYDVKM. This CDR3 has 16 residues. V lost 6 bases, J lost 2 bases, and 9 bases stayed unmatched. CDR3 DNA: TGTGCCAGCAGACCCGGACAGGGGGTGGAAAACACTGAAGCTTTCTTT. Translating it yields CASRPGQGVENTEAFF. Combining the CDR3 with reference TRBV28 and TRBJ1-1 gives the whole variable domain DVKVTQSSRYLVKRTGEKVFLECVQDMDHENMFWYRQDPGLGLRLIYFSYDVKMKEKGDIPEGYSVSREKKERFSLILESASTNQTSMYLCASRPGQGVENTEAFFGQGTRLTVV.

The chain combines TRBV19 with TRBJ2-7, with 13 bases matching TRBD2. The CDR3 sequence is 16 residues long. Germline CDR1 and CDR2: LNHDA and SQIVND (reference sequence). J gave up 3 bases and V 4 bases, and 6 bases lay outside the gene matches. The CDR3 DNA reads TGTGCCAGTAGTACAACTAGCGGGGGGGCAATCTACGAGCAGTACTTC. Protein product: CASSTTSGGAIYEQYF. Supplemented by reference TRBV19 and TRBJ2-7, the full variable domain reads DGGITQSPKYLFRKEGQNVTLSCEQNLNHDAMYWYRQDPGQGLRLIYYSQIVNDFQKGDIAEGYSVSREKKESFPLTVTSAQKNPTAFYLCASSTTSGGAIYEQYFGPGTRLTVT.

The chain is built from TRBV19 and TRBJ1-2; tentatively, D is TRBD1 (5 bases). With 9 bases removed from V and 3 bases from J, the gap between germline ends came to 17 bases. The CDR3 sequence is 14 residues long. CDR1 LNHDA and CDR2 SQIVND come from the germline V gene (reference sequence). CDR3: CASTRTDIHYGYTF. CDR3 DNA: TGTGCCAGCACCAGAACGGACATCCACTATGGCTACACCTTC.

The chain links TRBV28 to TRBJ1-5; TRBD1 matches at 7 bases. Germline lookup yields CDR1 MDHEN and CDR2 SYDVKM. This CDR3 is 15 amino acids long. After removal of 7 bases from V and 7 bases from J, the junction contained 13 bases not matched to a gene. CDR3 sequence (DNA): TGTGCCAGCATAGGGTCCCCAGACAGGGCCCAGCCCCAGCATTTT. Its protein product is CASIGSPDRAQPQHF.